Below, 3 T cell receptor beta chains from the same sample are listed, as sequenced in a study of OX40 agonist ivuxolimab in advanced cancers. Data came from immunoSEQ multiplex PCR; TCRdb stores just in-frame clones and leaves some out. Of about 83,000 clones detected, approximately 79% appear once; the ten largest clones hold 1.5% to 2%. The specimen comprised CD4+ or CD8+ T cells sorted from blood, sampled in a trial of the OX40 agonist ivuxolimab. The receptors were gathered from an adult with an advanced solid tumor such as melanoma, head and neck, liver or kidney cancer.

This clone occurred once. This chain uses TRBV4-1 with TRBJ1-4; 8 positions match TRBD1. CDR1 MGHRA and CDR2 YSYEKL come from the germline V gene. V was clipped by 0 bases and J by 10 bases; unmatched bases: 4. CDR3 length equals 14 residues. Here the CDR3 reads CASSQDQGAGKLFF. The CDR3 nucleotides read TGCGCCAGCAGCCAAGATCAGGGGGCAGGAAAACTGTTTTTT.

The V call is TRBV11-1, the J call TRBJ2-2, with D unclear. This CDR3 contains 14 residues. Trimming shortened V by 6 bases and J by 4 bases, and 12 bases separated the two germline ends. Germline CDR1 and CDR2: SGHAT and FQDESV (reference sequence). The CDR3 coding sequence is TGTGCCAGCAGGACACCCGGCGGCACCGGGGAGCTGTTTTTT. Protein: CASRTPGGTGELFF.

This chain links TRBV4-1 with TRBJ1-4; tentatively, D is TRBD1 (6 bases). The CDR3 runs to 19 residues. CDR1 and CDR2 from the germline V gene are MGHRA and YSYEKL. With 4 bases removed from V and 0 bases from J, the gap between germline ends came to 21 bases. CDR3 sequence reads: CASSLSEDSHGSTNEKLFF. CDR3 DNA sequence: TGCGCCAGCAGCCTTTCAGAGGACAGCCACGGCTCAACTAATGAAAAACTGTTTTTT.